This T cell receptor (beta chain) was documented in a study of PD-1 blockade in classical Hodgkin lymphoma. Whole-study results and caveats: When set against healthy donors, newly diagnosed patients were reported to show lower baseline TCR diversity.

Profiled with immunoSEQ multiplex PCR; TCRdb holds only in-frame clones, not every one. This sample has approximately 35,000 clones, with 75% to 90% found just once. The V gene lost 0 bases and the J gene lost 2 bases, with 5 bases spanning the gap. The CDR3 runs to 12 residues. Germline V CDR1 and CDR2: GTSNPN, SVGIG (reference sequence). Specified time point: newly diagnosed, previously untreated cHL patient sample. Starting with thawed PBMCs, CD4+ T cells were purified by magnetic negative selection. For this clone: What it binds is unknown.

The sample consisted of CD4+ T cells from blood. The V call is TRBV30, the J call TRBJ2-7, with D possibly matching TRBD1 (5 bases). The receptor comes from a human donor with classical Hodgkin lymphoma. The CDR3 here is CAWSVTAYEQYF. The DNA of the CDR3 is TGTGCCTGGAGTGTGACAGCCTACGAGCAGTACTTC.